This is a list of T cell receptor beta chains from one sample in a study of blood T cells in healthy people across ages. TCRdb reprocessed the 5' RACE reads with MiXCR, giving one entry per CDR3 protein. The table records more than 800,000 distinct CDR3 sequences, more than 25% of them present only once. What was sequenced was blood. These receptor sequences come from a woman aged 80 or over in good health. Each CDR3 is given with its conserved first and last residue. D genes are given only for firm matches. The size of a clone is reported for some rows only, either as once, few or many, or as a class for expanded clones.

>TRBV7-2|once|TRBJ1-1|-
TGTGCCAGCAGCCGACAGGAATTGGGTAAGGCTTTCTTT
CASSRQELGKAFF
>TRBV9|many|TRBJ1-6|-
TGTGCCAGCAGCGTAGAGTCTAATTCACCCCTCCACTTT
CASSVESNSPLHF
>TRBV20-1|many|TRBJ2-1|-
TGCAGTGCTGACCCTGGACTATCTGCTAATGAGCAGTTCTTC
CSADPGLSANEQFF
>TRBV7-3|-|TRBJ2-3|-
TGTGCCAGCAGCTTAATCGGGCCCACAGATACGCAGTATTTT
CASSLIGPTDTQYF
>TRBV20-1|-|TRBJ1-2|TRBD1
TGCAGTGCTACAGGGGGCCTTTATGGCTACACCTTC
CSATGGLYGYTF
>TRBV6-2/TRBV6-3|many|TRBJ2-7|-
TGTGCCAGCAGTTATAGGGACCTCTCCTACGAGCAGTACTTC
CASSYRDLSYEQYF
>TRBV10-3|-|TRBJ1-2|TRBD1
TGTGCCACCAGTCCGGGACAGGGGTATGGCTACACCTTC
CATSPGQGYGYTF
>TRBV20-1|many|TRBJ2-4|-
TGCAGTGCTAGAATGGATATCCCGGCCGGGGGAGCCAAAAACATTCAGTACTTC
CSARMDIPAGGAKNIQYF
>TRBV30|-|TRBJ1-6|-
TGTGCCTGGAGCAAGACAGGTTATTCACCCCTCCACTTT
CAWSKTGYSPLHF
>TRBV5-7|few|TRBJ2-5|TRBD2
TGTGCCAGCAGCTTGGAACGAGCGGGGGGGCGCGATGAGCAGTACTTC
CASSLERAGGRDEQYF
>TRBV5-8|many|TRBJ1-2|-
TGTGCCAGCAGCTTGGGTGGCTACACCTTC
CASSLGGYTF
>TRBV12-3/TRBV12-4|many|TRBJ1-2|TRBD1
TGTGCCAGCAGCCCCAGACAGGGGGTTAACTATGGCTACACCTTC
CASSPRQGVNYGYTF
>TRBV2|many|TRBJ1-6|TRBD1
TGTGCCAGCGCCAATTCGGGACAGCTTCTTTCACCCCTCCACTTT
CASANSGQLLSPLHF
>TRBV4-2|few|TRBJ2-7|-
TGTGCCAGCAGCCAAGACGCAGGTTCCTCCTACGAGCAGTACTTC
CASSQDAGSSYEQYF
>TRBV6-5|many|TRBJ2-1|TRBD1
TGTGCCAGCAGTCGGCCAGGGGGTGAGCAGTTCTTC
CASSRPGGEQFF
>TRBV6-2/TRBV6-3|many|TRBJ2-1|TRBD2
TGTGCCAGCAGTCTTTGGACTAGTTCAGGGAATGAGCAGTTCTTC
CASSLWTSSGNEQFF
>TRBV5-1|few|TRBJ2-3|-
TGCGCCAGCAGCCTGTCTCAGGGCGGGGGCTTATCTAGCACAGATACGCAGTATTTT
CASSLSQGGGLSSTDTQYF
>TRBV2|-|TRBJ1-4|-
TGTGCCAGCAGTAGAACCGGGACGAGGGATGAAAGACTGTTTTTT
CASSRTGTRDERLFF
>TRBV2|-|TRBJ2-5|-
TGTGCCAGCAGTGCCCCCACAGGCTTTAAGACCCAGTACTTC
CASSAPTGFKTQYF
>TRBV5-5|many|TRBJ2-3|-
TGTGCCAGCAGCTTGGACAGAGTTACTAGCACAGATACGCAGTATTTT
CASSLDRVTSTDTQYF
>TRBV6-2/TRBV6-3|many|TRBJ2-4|TRBD1
TGTGCCAGCAGTTCCGAACCGGGACAGGTTATTAACATTCAGTACTTC
CASSSEPGQVINIQYF
>TRBV5-1|many|TRBJ2-5|TRBD2
TGCGCCAGCAGCCCGGGCGGACTAGCGGGGCAAGAGACCCAGTACTTC
CASSPGGLAGQETQYF
>TRBV7-2|many|TRBJ2-7|-
TGTGCCAGCAGCTTCCCCGGGCCGGAGGGGTACGAGCAGTACTTC
CASSFPGPEGYEQYF
>TRBV20-1|many|TRBJ2-3|TRBD2
TGCAGTGCTAGAGATCGAGCGGGGGGCCAGGCGCAGTATTTT
CSARDRAGGQAQYF
>TRBV6-5|once|TRBJ2-2|-
TGTGCCAGCAGTTTACAGAAAGCCTCCGGTTACACCGGGGAGCTGTTTTTT
CASSLQKASGYTGELFF
>TRBV20-1|-|TRBJ1-2|-
TGCAGTGCTAGAAGACGAACGGGAGGGGGCTACACCTTC
CSARRRTGGGYTF
>TRBV7-9|-|TRBJ2-2|-
TGTGCCAGCAGCTTCACGGGCACCGGGGAGCTGTTTTTT
CASSFTGTGELFF
>TRBV4-3|-|TRBJ2-1|TRBD2
TGCGCCAGCAGCCAAGGACGGACTAGCGCAAACAATGAGCAGTTCTTC
CASSQGRTSANNEQFF
>TRBV30|few|TRBJ2-3|TRBD1
TGTGCCTGGTCGATGGGGACAGGGAGGAAGGCAGATACGCAGTATTTT
CAWSMGTGRKADTQYF
>TRBV7-9|-|TRBJ2-1|TRBD2
TGTGCCAGCAGCTCGCGGGAGGGCCGCTACAATGAGCAGTTCTTC
CASSSREGRYNEQFF
>TRBV7-2|few|TRBJ1-1|-
TGTGCCAGCAGCTTAGAGATCTTCGGGGGGCGAGGGGACACTGAAGCTTTCTTT
CASSLEIFGGRGDTEAFF
>TRBV4-1|-|TRBJ2-7|-
TGCGCCAGCAGCCAAGCACAGGGAGATCACGAGCAGTACTTC
CASSQAQGDHEQYF
>TRBV7-2|many|TRBJ2-1|TRBD2
TGTGCCAGCAGCGGCACTAGCGGGGGGGATGAGCAGTTCTTC
CASSGTSGGDEQFF
>TRBV11-3|-|TRBJ2-1|TRBD1
TGTGCCAGCAGCCATCGGGGACAGAACTACAATGAGCAGTTCTTC
CASSHRGQNYNEQFF
>TRBV11-2|-|TRBJ2-4|-
TGTGCCAGCAGCTTACGCACAGGGTACGGGTCCAAAAACATTCAGTACTTC
CASSLRTGYGSKNIQYF
>TRBV6-2/TRBV6-3|few|TRBJ1-5|-
TGTGCCAGCAGTTCTATACTGTACGATCAGCCCCAGCATTTT
CASSSILYDQPQHF
>TRBV28|-|TRBJ2-2|-
TGTGCCAGCAGTTTCCCCGGGACACGCACCGGGGAGCTGTTTTTT
CASSFPGTRTGELFF
>TRBV6-6|few|TRBJ2-7|TRBD1
TGTGCCAGCACGGTCGGACAGGAGTACGAGCAGTACTTC
CASTVGQEYEQYF
>TRBV20-1|few|TRBJ2-5|-
TGCAGTGCTAGAAGGGGCCCGCCATCGTTGGCCCAGTACTTC
CSARRGPPSLAQYF
>TRBV18|few|TRBJ1-1|-
TGTGCCAGCTCACCACCGAACTTGGTGAACACTGAAGCTTTCTTT
CASSPPNLVNTEAFF